One and the same sample provided the 21 T cell receptor beta chains below, sequenced in a study of blood T cell repertoires in COVID-19. Only in-frame clones appear in the TCRdb table, and some are missing; sequencing was by immunoSEQ multiplex PCR. The repertoire holds 200,000 to 300,000 clones, with roughly 80% as singletons. The sequenced material came from peripheral blood. The receptors were sampled from a man older than 75 with acute or convalescent COVID-19.

V usage is TRBV2 and J usage is TRBJ2-2; 12 nucleotides match TRBD1. CDR3 length: 18 residues. Trimming took 7 bases from V and 4 from J; bases not matched to a gene: 13. CDR1 is SNHLY and CDR2 is FYNNEI in the germline V gene. The CDR3 coding sequence is TGTGCCAGCATGAGGGACAGGGGGCGTCGCCGGACCACCGGGGAGCTGTTTTTT. This translates into CASMRDRGRRRTTGELFF.

The chain couples TRBV30 to TRBJ2-1; D not certain. Germline CDR1 reads GTSNPN; CDR2 reads SVGIG (reference sequence). The V end was cut by 2 bases, the J end by 2 bases, with 13 bases between. The CDR3 is 15 residues long. The CDR3 coding sequence is TGTGCCTGGAGTACCCAGTCCTCCCCCTACAATGAGCAGTTCTTC. This sequence encodes CAWSTQSSPYNEQFF.

The chain combines TRBV5-1 with TRBJ2-5; the D gene is possibly TRBD2 (7 bases). Germline assignment: CDR1 SGHRS and CDR2 YFSETQ. The CDR3 runs to 14 residues. V lost 4 bases to trimming and J lost 7 bases, with 17 bases between them. CDR3 nucleotides: TGCGCCAGCAGCACTGGACTAGAGGGGGGGACCCAGTACTTC. It is translated as CASSTGLEGGTQYF.

The chain couples TRBV10-1 to TRBJ2-5; the D gene is possibly TRBD1 (5 bases). The CDR3 totals 13 residues. CDR1 and CDR2 from the germline V gene are WNHNN and SYGVQD (reference sequence). Trimming left V 7 bases short and J 9 bases short, with 18 bases between. The CDR3 DNA reads TGCGCCAGCACCAGGGATTTACCAAGGGCCCAGTACTTC. It is translated as CASTRDLPRAQYF.

The V call is TRBV7-2, the J call TRBJ2-1; 8 bases fit TRBD2. CDR1 SGHTA and CDR2 FQGNSA come from the germline V gene. The CDR3 runs 16 residues. V was clipped by 3 bases and J by 3 bases; unmatched bases: 7. CDR3 in amino acids: CASSFTGAGDYNEQFF. In nucleotides, the CDR3 is TGTGCCAGCAGCTTTACTGGAGCGGGAGACTACAATGAGCAGTTCTTC.

This clone was counted a few times. The chain links TRBV7-9 to TRBJ1-3; D uncertain. From germline, CDR1 is SEHNR and CDR2 FQNEAQ (reference sequence). V lost 7 bases to trimming and J lost 2 bases, with 6 bases between them. This CDR3 is built from 12 residues. CDR3 bases: TGTGCCAGCAACCGAGCTGGAAACACCATATATTTT. The encoded protein is CASNRAGNTIYF.

The chain links TRBV7-9 to TRBJ2-2; D possibly corresponds to TRBD1 (5 bases). CDR1 is SEHNR, CDR2 FQNEAQ, per germline (reference sequence). CDR3 length: 15 residues. With 1 base removed from V and 5 bases from J, the gap between germline ends came to 11 bases. CDR3 bases: TGTGCCAGCAGCTTAGTAGAGGCAGGGACCGGGGAGCTGTTTTTT. Translation gives CASSLVEAGTGELFF.

The J gene is TRBJ2-7, the V gene TRBV30; D perhaps matches TRBD1 (6 bases). CDR1 is GTSNPN, CDR2 SVGIG, per germline (reference sequence). This CDR3 comprises 15 residues. V lost 1 base and J lost 4, with 17 bases in between. The CDR3 bases are TGTGCCTGGAGTGGGTTACAGGGTTTCGGGTACGAGCAGTACTTC. Translating gives CAWSGLQGFGYEQYF.

The genes are TRBV3-1 (or the pseudogene TRBV3-2) and TRBJ2-3; 10 nucleotides line up with TRBD1. This CDR3 comprises 15 residues. Trimming removed 4 bases from V and 4 bases from J; junction bases left unmatched: 5. CDR1 is LGHDT and CDR2 is YNNKEL in the germline V gene (reference sequence). This CDR3 reads CASSPLGQGADTQYF. The CDR3 region has the DNA TGTGCCAGCAGCCCGTTAGGACAGGGGGCAGATACGCAGTATTTT.

This chain joins TRBV7-9 and TRBJ1-1; D perhaps matches TRBD1 (6 bases). This CDR3 has 12 amino acids. Germline CDR1 reads SEHNR; CDR2 reads FQNEAQ (reference sequence). Trimming pared 5 bases from V and 7 bases from J, leaving 11 bases between. The CDR3 nucleotides are TGTGCCAGCAGCCTAACAGGGCTTGAAGCTTTCTTT. Protein: CASSLTGLEAFF.

The chain joins TRBV18 to TRBJ1-4; 8 positions match TRBD1. CDR1 is KGHSH, CDR2 LQKENI, per germline. There are 16 residues in the CDR3. V trimming: 0 bases; J trimming: 10 bases; junction bases outside the gene matches: 10. Written as DNA, the CDR3 is TGTGCCAGCTCACCACCGAATGGACAGGGAGGAGTAAAACTGTTTTTT. It is translated as CASSPPNGQGGVKLFF.

The rearrangement joins TRBV19 to TRBJ1-2; 9 bases are shared with TRBD1. The CDR3 is 13 residues long. The J segment lost 9 bases and the V segment lost 7 bases, leaving 9 bases of the junction unmatched. Germline CDR1 and CDR2: LNHDA and SQIVND (reference sequence). CDR3 in amino acids: CASTPGQGLRYTF. CDR3 bases: TGTGCCAGTACTCCGGGACAGGGTCTTCGCTACACCTTC.

The chain joins TRBV19 to TRBJ2-6, with 10 bases matching TRBD1. The CDR3 contains 16 residues. The V gene's germline CDR1 is LNHDA and CDR2 SQIVND (reference sequence). V was pared by 7 bases and J by 0 bases, with 3 bases of the junction left unmatched. CDR3 DNA: TGTGCCAGTAAGGACAGGGGGGGCTCTGGGGCCAACGTCCTGACTTTC. This encodes CASKDRGGSGANVLTF. Combining the CDR3 with reference TRBV19 and TRBJ2-6 gives the whole variable domain DGGITQSPKYLFRKEGQNVTLSCEQNLNHDAMYWYRQDPGQGLRLIYYSQIVNDFQKGDIAEGYSVSREKKESFPLTVTSAQKNPTAFYLCASKDRGGSGANVLTFGAGSRLTVL.

Concerning this clone: Other nucleotide sequences from this sample produce the same CDR3. The chain joins TRBV9 to TRBJ2-5, with 10 bases that match TRBD2. Germline V gene sequence: CDR1 SGDLS, CDR2 YYNGEE. CDR3 length: 15 residues. V was pared by 1 base and J by 1 base, with 1 base of the junction left unmatched. CDR3 protein: CASSVLAGAQETQYF. The CDR3 region has the DNA TGTGCCAGCAGCGTACTAGCGGGGGCCCAAGAGACCCAGTACTTC.

The chain couples TRBV5-5 to TRBJ1-4; TRBD1 aligns across 7 bases. CDR1 is SGHKS and CDR2 is YYEKEE in the germline V gene (reference sequence). The CDR3 is 15 amino acids. The junction had 4 bases not matched to a gene; V was cut back by 2 bases and J by 3 bases. The CDR3 reads CASSFDDRANEKLFF. The CDR3 DNA reads as TGTGCCAGCAGCTTCGACGACAGGGCTAATGAAAAACTGTTTTTT.

The chain recombines TRBV6-2 or TRBV6-3 with TRBJ2-7; TRBD2 agrees at 10 bases. This CDR3 is built from 17 residues. V was clipped by 2 bases and J by 0 bases; unmatched bases: 7. Germline V gene sequence: CDR1 MNHEY, CDR2 SVGEGT. Here the CDR3 reads CASSYSTSGIHSYEQYF. In nucleotides, the CDR3 is TGTGCCAGCAGTTACAGCACTAGCGGGATACACTCCTACGAGCAGTACTTC.

J is TRBJ1-2 and V is TRBV2; D may be TRBD1 (6 bases). Trimming cost V 3 bases and J 4 bases, with 12 bases left between them. This CDR3 is 14 amino acids long. Germline CDR1 SNHLY, CDR2 FYNNEI. The CDR3 nucleotides read TGTGCCAGCAGTGACAGGGGTACGGCCTATGGCTACACCTTC. The encoded protein is CASSDRGTAYGYTF. Supplemented by reference TRBV2 and TRBJ1-2, the full variable domain reads EPEVTQTPSHQVTQMGQEVILRCVPISNHLYFYWYRQILGQKVEFLVSFYNNEISEKSEIFDDQFSVERPDGSNFTLKIRSTKLEDSAMYFCASSDRGTAYGYTFGSGTRLTVV.

This clone was counted only a few times. V is TRBV19 and J is TRBJ1-5, with 8 bases lining up with TRBD1. CDR3 length equals 15 residues. J was trimmed by 6 bases and V by 1 base; bases with no gene match: 5. Germline CDR1 reads LNHDA; CDR2 reads SQIVND (reference sequence). Here the CDR3 reads CASSIGTGRSQPQHF. The CDR3 DNA follows: TGTGCCAGTAGTATAGGGACAGGGAGGTCTCAGCCCCAGCATTTT.

The genes are TRBV2 and TRBJ2-2; the match to TRBD1 covers 7 bases. This CDR3 has 15 amino acids. Germline V gene data show CDR1 as SNHLY and CDR2 as FYNNEI. With 5 bases clipped from V and 0 bases from J, the junction kept 3 bases outside the gene matches. CDR3 amino acids: CASSRDRPNTGELFF. CDR3 DNA: TGTGCCAGCAGTCGGGACAGACCGAACACCGGGGAGCTGTTTTTT.

The chain has TRBV27 and TRBJ2-2; D is ambiguous. Germline V CDR1 and CDR2: MNHEY, SMNVEV (reference sequence). V was shortened by 2 bases and J by 0 bases, with 7 bases between the two germline ends. CDR3 size: 15 residues. CDR3 protein: CASSLEPANTGELFF. The CDR3 DNA follows: TGTGCCAGCAGTTTAGAGCCCGCGAACACCGGGGAGCTGTTTTTT.

The chain employs TRBV19 and TRBJ2-6; a weak D match, TRBD2 (6 bases). Germline V lookup: CDR1 LNHDA, CDR2 SQIVND (reference sequence). The V gene lost 3 bases and the J gene lost 0 bases, with 12 bases spanning the gap. The CDR3 has 17 residues. Written as DNA, the CDR3 is TGTGCCAGTAGTATCGGGGGATACCTCTCTGGGGCCAACGTCCTGACTTTC. As protein: CASSIGGYLSGANVLTF.